This T cell receptor (beta chain) was recovered during a study of long-term antiretroviral therapy in people with HIV. About the research overall: In the earliest collections, sampling predates the 2015 immediate-ART recommendation by about a decade.

As concerns this clone: The antigen remains undetermined.

General study points: Relative to transplant donor controls, diversity remained lower despite increasing after ART. Before ART, certain clones expanded, and these dominated the repertoire at all time points. Comparison with controls showed narrower CDR3 length ranges in HIV repertoires.

Germline values: CDR1 LGHNT, CDR2 FRNRAP. This CDR3 region has 13 residues. Trimming took off 4 bases at V and 0 bases at J, with 7 bases between the two ends. Survey-level resolution applied to immunoSEQ assay v3.0. Generated by immunoSEQ multiplex PCR, the TCRdb table keeps only in-frame clones and is missing some. In the table there are about 22,000 clones, 85% to 90% of which are singletons. The TCR comes from a woman aged 30 to 39 with HIV. The sequencing used unsorted PBMCs, collected 1.8 years before starting antiretroviral therapy. V and J are TRBV12-5 and TRBJ2-7; D is undetermined. DNA of the CDR3: TGTGCTAGTGGTTCCCCATCCTCCTACGAGCAGTACTTC. Protein product: CASGSPSSYEQYF.